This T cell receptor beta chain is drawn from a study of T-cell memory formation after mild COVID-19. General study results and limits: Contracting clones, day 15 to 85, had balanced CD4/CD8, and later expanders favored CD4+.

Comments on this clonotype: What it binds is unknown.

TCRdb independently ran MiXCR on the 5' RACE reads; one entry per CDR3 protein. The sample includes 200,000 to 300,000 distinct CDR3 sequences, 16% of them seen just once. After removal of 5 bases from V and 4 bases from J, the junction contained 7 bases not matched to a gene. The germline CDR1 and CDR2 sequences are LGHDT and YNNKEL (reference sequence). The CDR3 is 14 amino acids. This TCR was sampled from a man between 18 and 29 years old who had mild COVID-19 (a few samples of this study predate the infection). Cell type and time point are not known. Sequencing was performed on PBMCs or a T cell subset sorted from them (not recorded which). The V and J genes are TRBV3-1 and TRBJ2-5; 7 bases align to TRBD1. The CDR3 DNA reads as TGTGCCAGCAGCGGAACAGGGGTGAGAGAGACCCAGTACTTC. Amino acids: CASSGTGVRETQYF.